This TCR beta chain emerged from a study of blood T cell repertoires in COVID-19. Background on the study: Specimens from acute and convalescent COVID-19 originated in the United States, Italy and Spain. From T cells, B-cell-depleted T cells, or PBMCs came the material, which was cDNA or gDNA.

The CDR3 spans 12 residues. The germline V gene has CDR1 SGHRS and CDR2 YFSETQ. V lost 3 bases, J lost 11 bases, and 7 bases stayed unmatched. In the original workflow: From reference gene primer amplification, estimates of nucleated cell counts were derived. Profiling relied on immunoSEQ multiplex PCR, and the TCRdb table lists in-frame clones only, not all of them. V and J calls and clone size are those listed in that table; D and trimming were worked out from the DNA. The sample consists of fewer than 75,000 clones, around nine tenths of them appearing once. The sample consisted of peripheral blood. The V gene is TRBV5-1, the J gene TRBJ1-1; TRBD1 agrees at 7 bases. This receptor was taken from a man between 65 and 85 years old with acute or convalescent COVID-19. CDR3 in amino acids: CASSSTGLDAFF. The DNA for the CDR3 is TGCGCCAGCAGCTCGACAGGGTTGGATGCTTTCTTT.